Ten or more counts support the clone carrying this T cell receptor (beta chain). Antigen specificity is unknown. This sample is part of a study of CD8+ T cells in alopecia areata. As the sequencing template, cDNA was produced by extracting RNA and reverse transcribing it. Assay: immunoSEQ multiplex PCR; the TCRdb copy retains only in-frame clones and omits some. The sample comprises 250,000 to 350,000 clones, 60% of which are singletons, and about 0.9% rests with the top ten. Trimming shortened V by 4 bases and J by 8 bases, and 8 bases separated the two germline ends. The CDR3 contains 11 residues. Germline CDR1 reads MGHDK; CDR2 reads SYGVNS. General study results and limits: It was less clear whether patients shared TCRs than it was in mice, possibly because of HLA.

As to treatment: oral pan-JAK inhibitor, 5-10 mg twice daily. The material sequenced was CD4+ T cells sorted from blood, taken at week 52, from a patient treated with tofacitinib. The receptor comes from a human donor with alopecia areata. This chain links TRBV25-1 with TRBJ1-2, with no clear D. This chain's CDR3 is CASSAVGGYTF. In nucleotides, the CDR3 is TGTGCCAGCAGTGCCGTAGGCGGCTACACCTTC.